These 21 T cell receptor beta chains originate from one sample sequenced in a study of T cells expressing NK-cell markers. TCRdb re-called the 5' RACE reads and shows each CDR3 protein once, DNA omitted. The sample table includes 500,000 to 600,000 distinct CDR3 sequences. The sequenced sample was blood T cells: a sorted CD56 or NKG2C T cell subset, CD4+ or CD8+ T cells, or bulk PBMC T cells (not recorded which). The source of these receptors is a man between 18 and 29 years old in good health.

This rearrangement joins TRBV4-2 to TRBJ2-5; TCRdb indicates TRBD2, and absent DNA this call remains unverified. Germline V gives CDR1 LGHNA, CDR2 YNFKEQ. The CDR3 sequence is 14 residues long. The CDR3 reads CASSEAGTRETQYF.

The J gene is TRBJ1-5, the V gene TRBV24-1. CDR3 length equals 13 residues. Germline V CDR1 and CDR2: KGHDR, SFDVKD. CDR3 protein: CATSDSELRPQHF.

CDR3 sequence: CASSYRLAAYNEQFF. The chain joins TRBV11-1 to TRBJ2-1; TCRdb lists TRBD2, though no DNA is available to test this call. There are 15 residues in the CDR3. Germline loops: CDR1 SGHAT, CDR2 FQDESV (reference sequence).

This chain uses TRBV10-3 with TRBJ2-5; TCRdb names TRBD1, which stays unverified in the absence of DNA. Germline V gene lookup returns CDR1 ENHRY and CDR2 SYGVKD. This CDR3 is 15 amino acids long. The CDR3 loop is CAISLEDRQGETQYF.

The chain employs TRBV6-5 and TRBJ2-1; the D call from TCRdb, TRBD2, cannot be confirmed without DNA. The CDR3 sequence is 15 residues long. In germline, CDR1 is MNHEY, CDR2 SVGAGI. CDR3 amino acids: CASSYGLAGGVEQFF.

The chain couples TRBV5-1 to TRBJ2-4; TCRdb's D call, TRBD1, is unchecked because there is no DNA. The CDR3 runs to 15 residues. Germline V lookup: CDR1 SGHRS, CDR2 YFSETQ. CDR3 protein: CASSVRLGGKNIQYF.

The chain carries TRBV27 and TRBJ2-1; TCRdb indicates TRBD1, and absent DNA this call remains unverified. This CDR3 is 16 amino acids long. The V gene's germline CDR1 is MNHEY and CDR2 SMNVEV (reference sequence). CDR3 amino acids: CASSLSATGSLGEQFF.

The chain is built from TRBV11-2 and TRBJ2-3; the TRBD2 assignment by TCRdb is unverifiable without DNA. This CDR3 is built from 16 residues. CDR1 and CDR2 from the germline V gene are SGHAT and FQNNGV. The CDR3 region is CASSFSSGRNTDTQYF. Together with reference TRBV11-2 and TRBJ2-3, the CDR3 gives the full variable domain: EAGVAQSPRYKIIEKRQSVAFWCNPISGHATLYWYQQILGQGPKLLIQFQNNGVVDDSQLPKDRFSAERLKGVDSTLKIQPAKLEDSAVYLCASSFSSGRNTDTQYFGPGTRLTVL.

The chain employs TRBV20-1 and TRBJ2-1; TCRdb proposes TRBD1, but this gene call is untestable without DNA. The germline V gene encodes CDR1 DFQATT and CDR2 SNEGSKA (reference sequence). The CDR3 has 14 residues. CDR3 protein: CSAGAGGYRGEQFF.

The chain joins TRBV5-1 to TRBJ1-1. The CDR3 has 13 residues. In germline, CDR1 is SGHRS, CDR2 YFSETQ. The CDR3 sequence is CASSPTENTEAFF.

The V and J genes are TRBV14 and TRBJ2-7. This CDR3 is built from 13 residues. CDR1 and CDR2 (germline): SGHDN, FVKESK. CDR3 amino acids: CASSQWVSYEQYF.

CDR3 residues: CASSLGYSGNTIYF. The chain links TRBV5-1 to TRBJ1-3. The CDR3 covers 14 residues. From germline, CDR1 is SGHRS and CDR2 YFSETQ.

This chain links TRBV18 with TRBJ2-7; the TRBD1 assignment by TCRdb is unverifiable without DNA. The V gene's germline CDR1 is KGHSH and CDR2 LQKENI. This CDR3 is 13 amino acids long. This CDR3 is CASLGTGSYEQYF.

The genes are TRBV12-3 or TRBV12-4 and TRBJ1-1; TCRdb gives TRBD1 as the D gene, but with no DNA this cannot be confirmed. The length of the CDR3 is 14 residues. The CDR3 protein is CASSPPYKLPEAFF.

Here the CDR3 reads CSARDYYGYTF. The rearrangement joins TRBV20-1 to TRBJ1-2. CDR1 is DFQATT and CDR2 is SNEGSKA in the germline V gene (reference sequence). This CDR3 contains 11 residues.

V gene TRBV10-3 combines with J gene TRBJ2-2; the D gene TCRdb calls, TRBD1, cannot be checked with no DNA. CDR3 length: 16 amino acids. CDR1 is ENHRY, CDR2 SYGVKD, per germline. CDR3 in amino acids: CAISGGTGVRTGELFF.

The rearrangement links TRBV7-2 to TRBJ2-2; no DNA is available, so the TRBD2 call from TCRdb remains unchecked. CDR3 length: 13 residues. Germline V gene data show CDR1 as SGHTA and CDR2 as FQGNSA. The CDR3 sequence is CASSRGFGGELFF.

The V gene is TRBV29-1, the J gene TRBJ2-7; TCRdb's D call of TRBD1 is untestable without DNA. The CDR3 is made up of 14 amino acids. CDR1 and CDR2 from the germline V gene are SQVTM and ANQGSEA. The CDR3 spells CSVVFLGTTPEQYF.

This rearrangement joins TRBV5-5 to TRBJ1-1; TCRdb's D call, TRBD1, is unchecked because there is no DNA. The CDR3 is made up of 16 amino acids. The germline V gene encodes CDR1 SGHKS and CDR2 YYEKEE (reference sequence). This CDR3 reads CASSLVKRGVRTEAFF.

The V and J genes are TRBV7-9 and TRBJ2-2; TCRdb's D call of TRBD2 is untestable without DNA. Germline lookup yields CDR1 SEHNR and CDR2 FQNEAQ (reference sequence). This CDR3 is 16 amino acids long. CDR3 loop: CASSLGTSGHTGELFF.

The V and J genes are TRBV12-3 or TRBV12-4 and TRBJ1-6; TCRdb's D gene call, TRBD1, goes unchecked for lack of DNA. The CDR3 is made up of 14 amino acids. CDR3 protein: CASSLSTSEGPLHF.